These 22 T cell receptor beta chains originate from one sample sequenced in a study of blood T cell repertoires in COVID-19. The data were produced by immunoSEQ multiplex PCR, yet TCRdb's version contains in-frame clones alone and is incomplete. This table has under 200,000 clones, around 84% appearing once. Sequencing was carried out using peripheral blood. The receptors were gathered from a woman in her 70s with COVID-19, enrolled during active disease.

The V gene is TRBV28, the J gene TRBJ1-6; D ambiguous. V was shortened by 3 bases and J by 6 bases, with 6 bases between the two germline ends. This CDR3 spans 13 amino acids. Germline V gene sequence: CDR1 MDHEN, CDR2 SYDVKM. The CDR3 coding sequence is TGTGCCAGCAGTTTGGCGGTTAATTCACCCCTCCACTTT. It codes for CASSLAVNSPLHF.

The chain has TRBV2 and TRBJ1-5; D perhaps matches TRBD1 (6 bases). This CDR3 is 13 amino acids long. The germline CDR1 and CDR2 sequences are SNHLY and FYNNEI. V lost 10 bases, J lost 4 bases, and 14 bases lay in between. This CDR3 reads CATQDSLNQPQHF. The CDR3 DNA reads as TGTGCCACCCAGGACAGCCTGAATCAGCCCCAGCATTTT.

Of note for this clone: An end of the junction does not agree with germline; a read error may underlie this. The chain recombines TRBV29-1 with TRBJ1-2, with D maybe TRBD1 (5 bases). The CDR3 is 13 amino acids. Germline-derived CDR1 and CDR2 are SQVTM and ANQGSEA. CDR3 region: CSTGRARDYGYTF. CDR3 bases: TGCAGCACCGGGCGCGCCCGGGACTACGGCTACACCTTC.

The CDR3 region has the DNA TGTGCCAGCAGCAAAACTCCAGGGTTTTTTCTTAATTCACCCCTCCACTTT. Its protein product is CASSKTPGFFLNSPLHF. The chain has TRBV21-1 and TRBJ1-6; the table gives TRBD1 as D, unverified against the DNA. TRBV21-1 is an annotated pseudogene. CDR3 length: 17 residues.

The chain joins TRBV7-2 to TRBJ2-3, with 13 bases matching TRBD2. V shed 5 bases and J 0 bases; nucleotides not matched to a gene: 8. This CDR3 is 18 amino acids long. Germline V lookup: CDR1 SGHTA, CDR2 FQGNSA. The CDR3 protein is CASSLTPGLAGSTDTQYF. CDR3 nucleotide sequence: TGTGCCAGCAGCCTGACACCGGGACTAGCGGGAAGCACAGATACGCAGTATTTT. The full variable domain, rest sourced from reference TRBV7-2 and TRBJ2-3, is GAGVSQSPSNKVTEKGKDVELRCDPISGHTALYWYRQSLGQGLEFLIYFQGNSAPDKSGLPSDRFSAERTGGSVSTLTIQRTQQEDSAVYLCASSLTPGLAGSTDTQYFGPGTRLTVL.

The chain joins TRBV30 to TRBJ2-1, with a possible D match to TRBD1 (6 bases). The germline CDR1 and CDR2 sequences are GTSNPN and SVGIG (reference sequence). V lost 0 bases to trimming and J lost 9 bases, with 18 bases between them. This CDR3 spans 15 amino acids. The CDR3 region is CAWSVGWDIGSEQFF. Here the CDR3 DNA reads TGTGCCTGGAGTGTAGGGTGGGACATTGGTAGTGAGCAGTTCTTC.

This rearrangement joins TRBV11-2 to TRBJ2-7; 11 bases match TRBD1. Germline CDR1 reads SGHAT; CDR2 reads FQNNGV. The CDR3 is made up of 15 amino acids. V gave up 5 bases and J gave up 2 bases; unmatched junction bases: 5. CDR3 residues: CASSLGTGGTYEQYF. CDR3 sequence (DNA): TGTGCCAGCAGCCTCGGGACAGGGGGGACCTACGAGCAGTACTTC.

The chain recombines TRBV19 with TRBJ2-7; maybe TRBD2 (6 bases). Trimming took off 1 base at V and 2 bases at J, with 12 bases between the two ends. This CDR3 spans 15 amino acids. CDR1 LNHDA and CDR2 SQIVND come from the germline V gene (reference sequence). The CDR3: CASSIVGGVAYEQYF. CDR3 coding DNA: TGTGCCAGTAGTATAGTGGGGGGAGTCGCCTACGAGCAGTACTTC.

This clone was observed a single time. The chain combines TRBV15 with TRBJ2-5; possible D gene TRBD1, 6 bases. Per germline, CDR1 LNHNV and CDR2 YYDKDF (reference sequence). The length of the CDR3 is 15 residues. V dropped 0 bases and J dropped 5 bases, with 13 bases sitting between them. The CDR3 spells CATSRDRQDFETQYF. DNA of the CDR3: TGTGCCACCAGCAGAGATAGACAGGATTTCGAGACCCAGTACTTC.

This clone was observed a few times. The V gene is TRBV24-1, the J gene TRBJ1-4, with 8 bases matching TRBD1. Trimming removed 2 bases from V and 5 bases from J; junction bases left unmatched: 6. The CDR3 loop spans 16 amino acids. Germline V lookup: CDR1 KGHDR, CDR2 SFDVKD. This CDR3 reads CATSDSRTGMNEKLFF. The CDR3, as DNA: TGTGCCACCAGTGATTCCCGGACAGGGATGAATGAAAAACTGTTTTTT.

The V gene is TRBV5-1, the J gene TRBJ2-1; weak D call: TRBD2 (5 bases). Trimming took 0 bases from V and 7 from J, leaving 14 bases between them. The CDR3 is 15 residues long. Per the germline V gene, CDR1 is SGHRS and CDR2 is YFSETQ. The chain's CDR3 is CASSLGVARENEQFF. DNA for the CDR3: TGCGCCAGCAGCTTGGGGGTGGCTCGGGAAAATGAGCAGTTCTTC. Supplemented by reference TRBV5-1 and TRBJ2-1, the full variable domain reads KAGVTQTPRYLIKTRGQQVTLSCSPISGHRSVSWYQQTPGQGLQFLFEYFSETQRNKGNFPGRFSGRQFSNSRSEMNVSTLELGDSALYLCASSLGVARENEQFFGPGTRLTVL.

The genes are TRBV24-1 and TRBJ1-5; the D is unclear. Germline V gene lookup returns CDR1 KGHDR and CDR2 SFDVKD. The CDR3 contains 13 residues. The V and J ends lost 0 bases and 9 bases respectively, with 8 bases between them. CDR3 sequence (DNA): TGTGCCACCAGTGATTTGCGAGCCGGGCCCCAGCATTTT. Translating gives CATSDLRAGPQHF.

V usage is TRBV19 and J usage is TRBJ1-2, with 10 bases identical to TRBD1. The CDR3 extends over 15 amino acids. The junction had 3 bases not matched to a gene; V was cut back by 5 bases and J by 0 bases. Germline loops: CDR1 LNHDA, CDR2 SQIVND (reference sequence). The CDR3 region is CASSPGQGANYGYTF. CDR3 DNA: TGTGCCAGTAGTCCCGGACAGGGGGCTAACTATGGCTACACCTTC.

The gene calls are TRBV19 and TRBJ2-7; TRBD2 matches at 7 bases. The CDR3 has 16 amino acids. V shed 5 bases and J 5 bases; nucleotides not matched to a gene: 15. The V gene's germline CDR1 is LNHDA and CDR2 SQIVND (reference sequence). CDR3 sequence reads: CASSAGNSGGRNEQYF. The CDR3 DNA is TGTGCCAGTAGTGCTGGGAATTCGGGGGGTAGGAACGAGCAGTACTTC.

The rearrangement links TRBV28 to TRBJ2-3, with 10 bases matching TRBD2. CDR1 and CDR2 (germline): MDHEN, SYDVKM. V shed 2 bases, J shed 6 bases, and the junction held 14 bases outside the gene matches. This CDR3 region has 18 residues. Here the CDR3 reads CASSLRLSSGGFEDTQYF. The CDR3 DNA is TGTGCCAGCAGTTTACGACTTTCTAGCGGGGGTTTTGAGGATACGCAGTATTTT.

The genes are TRBV5-4 and TRBJ1-2; 9 bases align to TRBD1. In germline, CDR1 is SGHNT, CDR2 YYREEE (reference sequence). This CDR3 is 16 amino acids long. Trimming took 2 bases from V and 6 from J; bases not matched to a gene: 11. The CDR3 here is CASSFEETGGGNGYTF. Here the CDR3 DNA reads TGTGCCAGCAGCTTCGAAGAAACAGGGGGCGGTAATGGCTACACCTTC.

The CDR3 spells CATSRTGTSDEQYV. The CDR3 DNA reads TGTGCCACCAGCCGCACCGGGACTAGCGACGAGCAGTACGTC. This chain links TRBV15 with TRBJ2-7; 10 nucleotides align to TRBD2. The germline V gene encodes CDR1 LNHNV and CDR2 YYDKDF (reference sequence). The CDR3 runs 14 residues. Germline trimming cut 5 bases from V and 5 bases from J; bases unmatched to any gene: 6.

The J gene is TRBJ2-1, the V gene TRBV6-6; 13 nucleotides match TRBD2. Germline V gene lookup returns CDR1 MNHNY and CDR2 SVGAGI (reference sequence). The V and J ends lost 6 bases and 6 bases, in that order; junction bases with no gene match: 11. The CDR3 runs to 17 residues. CDR3 nucleotides: TGTGCCAGCAGACGAAGGACTAGCGGGAGTACGGGCAATGAGCAGTTCTTC. The encoded protein is CASRRRTSGSTGNEQFF.

The gene calls are TRBV18 and TRBJ2-5; D might be TRBD2 (6 bases). Trimming pared 3 bases from V and 2 bases from J, leaving 16 bases between. Germline CDR1 and CDR2: KGHSH and LQKENI. The CDR3 length is 16 residues. DNA of the CDR3: TGTGCCAGCTCACCCACTGGGAGCGGGCTACAAGAGACCCAGTACTTC. This sequence encodes CASSPTGSGLQETQYF.

J is TRBJ2-1 and V is TRBV19, with 12 bases lining up with TRBD2. Per the germline V gene, CDR1 is LNHDA and CDR2 is SQIVND (reference sequence). The V gene end was trimmed by 1 base and the J gene end by 11 bases; junction bases not matched to a gene: 6. The CDR3 extends over 15 amino acids. In DNA, the CDR3 is TGTGCCAGTAGTATAGGAGGGGGACTAGCGGGCCAGCAGTTCTTC. Translated: CASSIGGGLAGQQFF.

The rearrangement links TRBV4-2 to TRBJ2-7, with 8 bases that match TRBD2. Germline CDR1 and CDR2: LGHNA and YNFKEQ. Unmatched junction bases numbered 9, after V lost 3 bases and J lost 2 bases. The CDR3 is 16 amino acids. In DNA form, the CDR3 reads TGTGCCAGCAGCCAGGGTCCCAGCGGGGGCACCTACGAGCAGTACTTC. Amino acid sequence: CASSQGPSGGTYEQYF.

The chain has TRBV27 and TRBJ1-6; the D gene is possibly TRBD1 (5 bases). This CDR3 contains 14 residues. From germline, CDR1 is MNHEY and CDR2 SMNVEV (reference sequence). V dropped 8 bases and J dropped 9 bases, with 17 bases sitting between them. The CDR3 DNA reads as TGTGCCAGCGGAACAGGTGACGGGGGTTCACCCCTCCACTTT. Protein product: CASGTGDGGSPLHF.